This T cell receptor beta chain was sequenced during a study of control samples from healthy donors and cancer patients. Germline V CDR1 and CDR2: LGHDT, YNNKEL (reference sequence). Deletions cut 5 bases from V and 2 bases from J, with 8 bases between. The CDR3 is 13 residues long. The repertoire was sequenced with immunoSEQ multiplex PCR; TCRdb's copy has only in-frame clones and lacks some. Here the sample spans 400,000 to 500,000 clones, 75% to 95% being singletons. V and J are TRBV3-1 (or the pseudogene TRBV3-2) and TRBJ2-3, with D perhaps given as TRBD1 or TRBD2 (5 bases each). The sample taken for sequencing was PBMCs. This receptor was obtained from a man between 40 and 49 years old with head and neck cancer. CDR3 DNA sequence: TGTGCCAGCAGCAAAGGGACCACAGATACGCAGTATTTT. The encoded protein is CASSKGTTDTQYF.